The subject of this entry is one T cell receptor (beta chain). Its antigen is as yet unknown. This sample is part of a study of CD8+ T cells in alopecia areata. Findings of the study overall: On tofacitinib, scalp clonality and expanded CD8+ clones among top 100 fell significantly. Normal skin's resident alphabeta T cells are sequenced alongside lesional scalp T cells. One nonresponder leaves baseline CD8+ expansion's link to response uncertain.

In each case, RNA was isolated and then reverse transcribed into cDNA as the sequencing template. Some clones are missing from TCRdb's copy, which holds only in-frame ones; the method was immunoSEQ multiplex PCR. Counted here are 200,000 to 250,000 clones, roughly two fifths occurring once; the ten biggest clones make up around 0.48%. Treatment noted: oral pan-JAK inhibitor, 5-10 mg twice daily. The authors sorted CD4+ and CD8+ T cells from PBMCs. CDR3 size: 14 residues. V was clipped by 4 bases and J by 4 bases; unmatched bases: 5. Germline lookup yields CDR1 SEHNR and CDR2 FQNEAQ (reference sequence).

The material was CD4+ T cells sorted from blood, obtained around week 30, from a patient treated with tofacitinib. This chain links TRBV7-9 with TRBJ1-2, with TRBD1 identical over 8 bases. The sequence came from a human donor with alopecia areata. The CDR3, as DNA: TGTGCCAGCAGCTCAGGACAGGGAAGCTATGGCTACACCTTC. Amino acid sequence: CASSSGQGSYGYTF. Based on the CDR3 plus reference TRBV7-9 and TRBJ1-2, the full variable domain is DTGVSQNPRHKITKRGQNVTFRCDPISEHNRLYWYRQTLGQGPEFLTYFQNEAQLEKSRLLSDRFSAERPKGSFSTLEIQRTEQGDSAMYLCASSSGQGSYGYTFGSGTRLTVV.